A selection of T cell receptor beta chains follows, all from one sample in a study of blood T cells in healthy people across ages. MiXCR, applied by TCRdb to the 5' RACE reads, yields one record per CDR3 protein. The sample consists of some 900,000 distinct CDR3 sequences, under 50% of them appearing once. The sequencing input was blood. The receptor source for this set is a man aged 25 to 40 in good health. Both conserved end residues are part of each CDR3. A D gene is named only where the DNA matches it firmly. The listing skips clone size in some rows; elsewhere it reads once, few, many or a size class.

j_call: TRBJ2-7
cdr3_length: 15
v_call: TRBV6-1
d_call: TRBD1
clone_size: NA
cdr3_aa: CASSASGTGPYEQYF
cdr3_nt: TGTGCCAGCAGTGCATCCGGGACAGGCCCTTACGAGCAGTACTTC

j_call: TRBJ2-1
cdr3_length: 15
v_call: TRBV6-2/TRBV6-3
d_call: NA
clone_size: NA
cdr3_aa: CASSYGPKAWYEQFF
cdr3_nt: TGTGCCAGCAGTTACGGACCCAAAGCGTGGTATGAGCAGTTCTTC

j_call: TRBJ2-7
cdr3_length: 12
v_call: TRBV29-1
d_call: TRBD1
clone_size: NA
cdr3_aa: CSVEGDRDEQYF
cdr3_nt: TGCAGCGTTGAGGGGGACAGGGACGAGCAGTACTTC

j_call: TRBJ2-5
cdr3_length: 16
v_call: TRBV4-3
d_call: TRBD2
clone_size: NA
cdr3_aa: CASSQVLAGAEETQYF
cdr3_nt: TGCGCCAGCAGCCAAGTTCTAGCGGGGGCTGAGGAGACCCAGTACTTC

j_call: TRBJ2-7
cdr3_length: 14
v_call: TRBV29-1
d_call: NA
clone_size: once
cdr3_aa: CSVEASGNPYEQYF
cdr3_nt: TGCAGCGTTGAAGCGTCAGGGAACCCCTACGAGCAGTACTTC

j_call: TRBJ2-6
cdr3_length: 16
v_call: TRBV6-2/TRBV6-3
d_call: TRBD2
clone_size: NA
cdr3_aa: CAGLGRRGSGANVLTF
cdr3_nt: TGTGCCGGACTAGGTCGAAGGGGCTCTGGGGCCAACGTCCTGACTTTC

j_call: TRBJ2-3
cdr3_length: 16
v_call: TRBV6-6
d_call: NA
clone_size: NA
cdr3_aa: CASSYTERVPTDTQYF
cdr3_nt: TGTGCCAGCAGTTACACCGAGCGGGTGCCCACAGATACGCAGTATTTT

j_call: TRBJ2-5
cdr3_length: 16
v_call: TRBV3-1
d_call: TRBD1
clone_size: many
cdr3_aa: CASSRGTGPLQETQYF
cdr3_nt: TGTGCCAGCAGCCGCGGGACAGGACCCTTACAAGAGACCCAGTACTTC

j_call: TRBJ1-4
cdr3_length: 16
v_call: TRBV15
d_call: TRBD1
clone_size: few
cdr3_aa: CATSRGQGSTNEKLFF
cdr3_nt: TGTGCCACCAGCAGGGGACAGGGCTCAACTAATGAAAAACTGTTTTTT

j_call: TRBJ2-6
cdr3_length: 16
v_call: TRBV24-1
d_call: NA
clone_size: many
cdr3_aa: CATSDYSGPGQNVLTF
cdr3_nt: TGTGCCACCAGTGATTATTCAGGGCCGGGCCAGAACGTCCTGACTTTC

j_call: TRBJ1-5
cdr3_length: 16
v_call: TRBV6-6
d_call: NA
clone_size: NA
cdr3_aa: CASIPDGQSINQPQHF
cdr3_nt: TGTGCCAGCATCCCGGACGGACAGAGTATTAATCAGCCCCAGCATTTT